Shown below are 31 T cell receptor beta chains from a single sample sequenced in a study of T cells expressing NK-cell markers. TCRdb re-called the 5' RACE reads, yielding one record per CDR3 amino acid sequence without DNA. This listing includes approximately 150,000 distinct CDR3 sequences. The sequenced sample was blood T cells: a sorted CD56 or NKG2C T cell subset, CD4+ or CD8+ T cells, or bulk PBMC T cells (not recorded which). The receptors derive from a man aged 18 to 30 in good health.

CDR3 loop: CASSQEPSGYSYEQFF. The chain combines TRBV4-1 with TRBJ2-1; TCRdb selects TRBD2, and the lack of DNA leaves this call unchecked. CDR3 length equals 16 residues. The V gene's germline CDR1 is MGHRA and CDR2 YSYEKL.

The V call is TRBV3-1, the J call TRBJ2-1. Germline V gene lookup returns CDR1 LGHDT and CDR2 YNNKEL (reference sequence). This CDR3 spans 16 amino acids. The CDR3 here is CASSQEVSVSYNEQFF.

This chain connects TRBV25-1 to TRBJ2-3; TCRdb's D call, TRBD1, is unchecked because there is no DNA. This CDR3 has 13 amino acids. Germline CDR1 MGHDK, CDR2 SYGVNS. CDR3 protein: CASSATGPDTQYF.

The chain couples TRBV24-1 to TRBJ2-2; TCRdb lists TRBD2, though no DNA is available to test this call. The V gene's germline CDR1 is KGHDR and CDR2 SFDVKD. The CDR3 length is 17 residues. CDR3 amino acids: CATSDVTSGRHTGELFF.

This CDR3 reads CSARVLENSYNEQFF. The genes are TRBV20-1 and TRBJ2-1. Germline values: CDR1 DFQATT, CDR2 SNEGSKA (reference sequence). This CDR3 spans 15 amino acids.

The chain joins TRBV6-5 to TRBJ1-4. Germline-derived CDR1 and CDR2 are MNHEY and SVGAGI. The CDR3 contains 15 residues. The CDR3 loop is CASSYSQASDEKLFF.

V and J are TRBV5-4 and TRBJ2-5; without DNA, the TCRdb call of TRBD2 cannot be checked. The CDR3 has 16 amino acids. In germline, CDR1 is SGHNT, CDR2 YYREEE (reference sequence). The CDR3: CASSRSGASGQETQYF.

The chain joins TRBV15 to TRBJ2-5; the D gene TCRdb calls, TRBD1, cannot be checked with no DNA. There are 14 residues in the CDR3. Germline V gene sequence: CDR1 LNHNV, CDR2 YYDKDF (reference sequence). The CDR3 loop reads CATSRGQEQETQYF.

The V and J genes are TRBV11-3 and TRBJ2-1; TCRdb gives TRBD2 as the D gene, but with no DNA this cannot be confirmed. Germline V gene sequence: CDR1 SGHNT, CDR2 YENEEA. The CDR3 covers 14 residues. CDR3: CASRTAGGKDEQFF.

This sequence joins TRBV5-1 and TRBJ1-5; lacking DNA, the TRBD1 call made by TCRdb goes unchecked. The CDR3 loop spans 12 amino acids. The germline V gene has CDR1 SGHRS and CDR2 YFSETQ. CDR3 region: CASPTVNQPQHF.

The CDR3 sequence is CASSAGGYNEQFF. The chain is built from TRBV6-4 and TRBJ2-1; TCRdb proposes TRBD1, but this gene call is untestable without DNA. In germline, CDR1 is MRHNA, CDR2 SNTAGT. The CDR3 is made up of 13 amino acids.

The J gene is TRBJ2-7, the V gene TRBV2; TCRdb gives TRBD1 as the D gene, but with no DNA this cannot be confirmed. The CDR3 is 13 residues long. The germline CDR1 and CDR2 sequences are SNHLY and FYNNEI. CDR3 loop: CASLAGTDYEQYF.

The V call is TRBV5-6, the J call TRBJ2-1. The V gene's germline CDR1 is SGHDT and CDR2 YYEEEE. The CDR3 length is 11 residues. This chain's CDR3 is CASSFSWEQFF.

This rearrangement joins TRBV12-3 or TRBV12-4 to TRBJ2-5; TCRdb calls TRBD1, which cannot be checked without DNA. This CDR3 is built from 16 residues. The CDR3 sequence is CASSDTSRDSSETQYF.

The chain joins TRBV7-6 to TRBJ2-7. The CDR3 covers 15 residues. Germline loops: CDR1 SGHVS, CDR2 FNYEAQ. The chain's CDR3 is CASSAQAGGPHEQYF.

The chain's CDR3 is CAPPGLAGGLTFLSSYNEQFF. The chain combines TRBV5-1 with TRBJ2-1; TCRdb outputs TRBD2, but without DNA this stays unchecked. This CDR3 spans 21 amino acids. Germline CDR1 SGHRS, CDR2 YFSETQ.

This chain links TRBV27 with TRBJ2-1; TCRdb's D call, TRBD1, is unchecked because there is no DNA. Germline CDR1 MNHEY, CDR2 SMNVEV (reference sequence). The CDR3 is 14 residues long. The CDR3 here is CASSPTTRGNEQFF.

The chain joins TRBV6-1 to TRBJ2-1; TCRdb picks TRBD1, but there is no DNA to check that call. The CDR3 is 15 amino acids. Germline lookup yields CDR1 MNHNS and CDR2 SASEGT. This CDR3 is CASLPEEGAVEEQFF.

This sequence joins TRBV11-3 and TRBJ2-5; the D call from TCRdb, TRBD1, cannot be confirmed without DNA. Per the germline V gene, CDR1 is SGHNT and CDR2 is YENEEA. This CDR3 contains 14 residues. The CDR3 sequence is CASSLTGTQETQYF.

CDR3 residues: CASSFYGAVNTEAFF. The gene calls are TRBV7-9 and TRBJ1-1; TCRdb selects TRBD1, and the lack of DNA leaves this call unchecked. The germline gives CDR1 SEHNR, CDR2 FQNEAQ (reference sequence). The CDR3 covers 15 residues.

This chain uses TRBV7-3 with TRBJ2-1; TCRdb's D gene call, TRBD2, goes unchecked for lack of DNA. There are 15 residues in the CDR3. In germline, CDR1 is SGHTA, CDR2 FQGTGA. CDR3 protein: CASSFGGGSYNEQFF.

The CDR3 here is CSVLGGSYEQYF. The chain is built from TRBV29-1 and TRBJ2-7; there is no DNA to check the TCRdb D call of TRBD2. This CDR3 has 12 amino acids. Per the germline V gene, CDR1 is SQVTM and CDR2 is ANQGSEA.

The CDR3 spells CASSADVSYNSPLHF. V usage is TRBV5-6 and J usage is TRBJ1-6. Germline V gene data show CDR1 as SGHDT and CDR2 as YYEEEE. This CDR3 is 15 amino acids long.

V gene TRBV5-1 combines with J gene TRBJ2-3; TCRdb's D gene call, TRBD1, goes unchecked for lack of DNA. The CDR3 runs to 15 residues. Per germline, CDR1 SGHRS and CDR2 YFSETQ. CDR3 sequence: CASSPGYRDGYTQYF.

The chain couples TRBV4-1 to TRBJ2-5; the TCRdb D gene call, TRBD1, has no DNA to confirm it. The CDR3 totals 15 residues. CDR1 is MGHRA, CDR2 YSYEKL, per germline. The CDR3 loop is CASSQVGDSWETQYF.

The chain employs TRBV5-1 and TRBJ2-7; the TRBD1 assignment by TCRdb is unverifiable without DNA. CDR3 length: 16 residues. CDR1 and CDR2 from the germline V gene are SGHRS and YFSETQ. CDR3 region: CASSLVTAPVGYEQYF.

V usage is TRBV7-9 and J usage is TRBJ2-3; TCRdb reports TRBD1, a call that lacks DNA to check it against. The CDR3 has 16 amino acids. Germline V gives CDR1 SEHNR, CDR2 FQNEAQ (reference sequence). CDR3 amino acids: CASSPRGGGSTDTQYF.

The CDR3 sequence is CSVEPEGGVWTQYF. V is TRBV29-1 and J is TRBJ2-5; TCRdb picks TRBD1, but there is no DNA to check that call. The CDR3 totals 14 residues. Per the germline V gene, CDR1 is SQVTM and CDR2 is ANQGSEA.

This CDR3 is CASWSGMGADTQYF. V usage is TRBV3-1 and J usage is TRBJ2-3; TCRdb outputs TRBD1, but without DNA this stays unchecked. Germline-derived CDR1 and CDR2 are LGHDT and YNNKEL (reference sequence). This CDR3 comprises 14 residues.

This chain uses TRBV12-3 or TRBV12-4 with TRBJ2-3; TCRdb returns TRBD2, unconfirmable since there is no DNA. CDR3 length equals 16 residues. The CDR3 region is CASSNPGLADTDTQYF.

The CDR3 spells CASSTDLQLFF. The chain is built from TRBV6-2 or TRBV6-3 and TRBJ2-2; no DNA is available, so the TRBD2 call from TCRdb remains unchecked. Per the germline V gene, CDR1 is MNHEY and CDR2 is SVGEGT. The length of the CDR3 is 11 residues.